This TCR beta chain was documented in a study of early T cells in non-severe SARS-CoV-2 infection. Study at large: Chains were not paired, and sequencing was done on bulk RNA from unsorted whole blood.

This clonotype turned up a few times. What it binds is not known. Study-level findings and limits: Using VDJdb, the matching emphasized anti-spike CD8 responses while missing private and CD4 specificities.

Researchers tagged individual cDNA molecules with unique molecular identifiers. TCRdb used MiXCR to reprocess the 5' RACE reads, holding one entry per CDR3 protein. Of roughly 60,000 distinct CDR3 sequences in the sample, roughly 13% were seen once. Germline V gene lookup returns CDR1 SEHNR and CDR2 FQNEAQ (reference sequence). V shed 8 bases, J shed 3 bases, and the junction held 7 bases outside the gene matches. The CDR3 extends over 14 amino acids. The V gene is TRBV7-9, the J gene TRBJ2-1; 7 nucleotides agree with TRBD1. The clonotype comes from an adult who was a healthcare worker with PCR-confirmed SARS-CoV-2 infection or an uninfected control (not recorded which). Sequenced input: whole blood. In DNA form, the CDR3 reads TGTGCCAGCGCTTCGGGACAGAACTACAATGAGCAGTTCTTC. Its translation: CASASGQNYNEQFF.